The 14 T cell receptor beta chains listed next were all sequenced from one sample in a study of T cells in Graves' hyperthyroidism and ophthalmopathy. Amplification targeted TCR beta CDR3 regions from RNA transcripts. First-round RT-PCR with HTBI primers amplified the TCR CDR3 region. TCRdb fed the multiplex PCR reads into MiXCR, producing one record per CDR3 protein. The sample contains about 360,000 distinct CDR3 sequences, approximately 14% of which appear only once. The sequenced material came from blood. The origin of the receptors is a woman under 30 with Graves' hyperthyroidism that later progressed to Graves' ophthalmopathy.

The sample holds one count of this clonotype. Given a much more abundant clone one base away, this may be a read error. The genes are TRBV12-3 or TRBV12-4 and TRBJ2-1, with TRBD2 as a possible D gene (5 bases). The CDR3 consists of 16 residues. In nucleotides, the CDR3 is TGTGCCAGCAGTCCGCATTCAGGAGCGGCCCTCAATGAGCAGCTCTTC. As protein: CASSPHSGAALNEQLF.

This clonotype was seen many times. This chain connects TRBV6-1 to TRBJ2-7; TRBD1 aligns across 7 bases. J was trimmed by 0 bases and V by 7 bases; bases with no gene match: 6. Germline assignment: CDR1 MNHNS and CDR2 SASEGT. The CDR3 contains 14 residues. CDR3 in DNA: TGTGCCAGCAAAGACAGGGTTGGCTCCTACGAGCAGTACTTC. The encoded protein is CASKDRVGSYEQYF.

The chain is built from TRBV20-1 and TRBJ2-7, with D unresolved. V lost 1 base and J lost 1, with 5 bases in between. CDR3 length: 12 residues. In germline, CDR1 is DFQATT, CDR2 SNEGSKA (reference sequence). CDR3 nucleotides: TGCAGTGCTAGAGCATGGTCCTACGAGCAGTACTTC. Translation gives CSARAWSYEQYF.

Ten or more counts support this clonotype. The gene calls are TRBV27 and TRBJ2-5; maybe TRBD2 (6 bases). In germline, CDR1 is MNHEY, CDR2 SMNVEV (reference sequence). V lost 5 bases to trimming and J lost 2 bases, with 15 bases between them. CDR3 length: 15 amino acids. CDR3 amino acids: CASSHRGSEQETQYF. CDR3 DNA sequence: TGTGCCAGCAGTCACCGGGGGTCGGAGCAAGAGACCCAGTACTTC.

The genes are TRBV24-1 and TRBJ2-1, with D perhaps TRBD1 (5 bases). Trimming left V 5 bases short and J 2 bases short, with 12 bases between. This CDR3 region has 15 residues. The germline V gene encodes CDR1 KGHDR and CDR2 SFDVKD. The CDR3 is CATSAAGIAYNEQFF. The CDR3 nucleotides read TGTGCCACCAGTGCGGCAGGGATAGCCTACAATGAGCAGTTCTTC.

V and J are TRBV6-1 and TRBJ1-2; no firm D call. V lost 11 bases and J lost 4, with 14 bases in between. The CDR3 is 12 amino acids. Germline CDR1 is MNHNS and CDR2 is SASEGT. CDR3 DNA sequence: TGTGCCGGGTACCGAACCCTCTATGGCTACACCTTC. Translating gives CAGYRTLYGYTF.

The V call is TRBV24-1, the J call TRBJ2-1; 7 bases are shared with TRBD2. Trimming cost V 3 bases and J 8 bases; bases outside gene matches: 12. CDR1 KGHDR and CDR2 SFDVKD come from the germline V gene. This CDR3 comprises 16 residues. The CDR3 spells CATSDRSAGAPHEQFF. CDR3 coding DNA: TGTGCCACCAGTGATAGATCTGCGGGAGCCCCCCATGAGCAGTTCTTC.

The chain has TRBV19 and TRBJ2-1; 10 bases agree with TRBD2. The CDR3 covers 14 residues. Germline V lookup: CDR1 LNHDA, CDR2 SQIVND (reference sequence). After removal of 9 bases from V and 3 bases from J, the junction contained 5 bases not matched to a gene. The CDR3 sequence: CASGLAEHYNEQFF. The CDR3 bases are TGTGCCAGCGGACTAGCGGAACACTACAATGAGCAGTTCTTC.

This clonotype appeared many times. This chain uses TRBV20-1 with TRBJ1-5; D gene ambiguous. Looked up from germline, CDR1 is DFQATT and CDR2 is SNEGSKA (reference sequence). The V end lost 4 bases, the J end lost 5 bases, and 12 bases lay between the germline ends. This CDR3 contains 13 residues. In nucleotides, the CDR3 is TGCAGTGCTACAGTTGGAGGGCATCAGCCCCAGCATTTT. Protein sequence: CSATVGGHQPQHF.

This clonotype was observed many times. This chain connects TRBV20-1 to TRBJ2-2; 8 positions match TRBD2. This CDR3 is 16 amino acids long. With V trimmed by 0 bases and J by 1 base, 4 bases remained unmatched. The V gene's germline CDR1 is DFQATT and CDR2 SNEGSKA (reference sequence). The CDR3 DNA reads TGCAGTGCTAGAGATCCTACTAGCGGGAACACCGGGGAGCTGTTTTTT. Its protein is CSARDPTSGNTGELFF.

Ten or more counts support this clonotype. The genes are TRBV2 and TRBJ2-1; the D gene is possibly TRBD1 (6 bases). CDR1 is SNHLY and CDR2 is FYNNEI in the germline V gene. CDR3 size: 15 residues. V lost 4 bases to trimming and J lost 2 bases, with 12 bases between them. DNA of the CDR3: TGTGCCAGCAGTGCTGAACAGGGCCCCTACAATGAGCAGTTCTTC. Its translation: CASSAEQGPYNEQFF.

This clonotype has just a few counts. This chain links TRBV6-6 with TRBJ2-7; 14 bases match TRBD2. CDR3 length: 17 amino acids. Germline CDR1 MNHNY, CDR2 SVGAGI (reference sequence). V lost 1 base, J lost 6 bases, and 8 bases stayed unmatched. Here the CDR3 reads CASSYFVGTSGSAEQYF. CDR3 coding DNA: TGTGCCAGCAGTTACTTCGTTGGGACTAGCGGGAGCGCCGAGCAGTACTTC.

This clonotype was observed at least ten times. The chain combines TRBV7-9 with TRBJ2-1; 9 bases agree with TRBD2. This CDR3 spans 17 amino acids. V lost 1 base to trimming and J lost 0 bases; unmatched junction nucleotides: 4. Per the germline V gene, CDR1 is SEHNR and CDR2 is FQNEAQ (reference sequence). CDR3 nucleotides: TGTGCCAGCAGCTTAGAAAGGACTAGCGCCTCCTACAATGAGCAGTTCTTC. Translation gives CASSLERTSASYNEQFF. Based on the CDR3 plus reference TRBV7-9 and TRBJ2-1, the full variable domain is DTGVSQNPRHKITKRGQNVTFRCDPISEHNRLYWYRQTLGQGPEFLTYFQNEAQLEKSRLLSDRFSAERPKGSFSTLEIQRTEQGDSAMYLCASSLERTSASYNEQFFGPGTRLTVL.

The table lists this clonotype with a few counts. This chain connects TRBV30 to TRBJ2-7; 8 nucleotides line up with TRBD1. Per germline, CDR1 GTSNPN and CDR2 SVGIG (reference sequence). The V segment lost 4 bases and the J segment 1 base; nucleotides outside the gene matches: 3. The CDR3 spans 13 residues. The CDR3 is CAWTWTGSYEQYF. DNA for the CDR3: TGTGCCTGGACATGGACAGGGTCCTACGAGCAGTACTTC.